The rows below give T cell receptor beta chains drawn from one sample of a study of CD8+ T cells in alopecia areata. The table came from immunoSEQ multiplex PCR; TCRdb's copy has only in-frame clones and leaves some out. The table records 150,000 to 200,000 clones, around three fifths of them present only once. Source: CD4+ T cells sorted from blood, taken around week 50, from a patient treated with tofacitinib. Receptors originate from a human donor with alopecia areata. The CDR3 runs from the conserved cysteine through the conserved F or W. The order of the fields is clone size, J gene, V gene, D gene, CDR3 protein, CDR3 DNA. D genes are given only for firm matches. Not all rows give a size; the values are once, few, many and, for expanded clones, a class.

clone_size: few; j_call: TRBJ1-2; v_call: TRBV7-8; d_call: .; cdr3_aa: CASSADYGYTF; cdr3_nt: TGTGCCAGCAGCGCGGACTATGGCTACACCTTC
clone_size: .; j_call: TRBJ2-7; v_call: TRBV29-1; d_call: .; cdr3_aa: CSANILPSYEQYF; cdr3_nt: TGCAGCGCTAATATACTTCCCTCCTACGAGCAGTACTTC
clone_size: .; j_call: TRBJ2-1; v_call: TRBV29-1; d_call: .; cdr3_aa: CSVDVLNEQFF; cdr3_nt: TGCAGCGTTGACGTTCTAAATGAGCAGTTCTTC
clone_size: .; j_call: TRBJ2-7; v_call: TRBV5-1; d_call: .; cdr3_aa: CASSLWSGDPYEQYF; cdr3_nt: TGCGCCAGCAGCTTGTGGTCGGGGGATCCCTACGAGCAGTACTTC
clone_size: .; j_call: TRBJ1-1; v_call: TRBV30; d_call: .; cdr3_aa: CAWNKDLNTEAFF; cdr3_nt: TGTGCCTGGAACAAAGATCTGAACACTGAAGCTTTCTTT
clone_size: once; j_call: TRBJ2-6; v_call: TRBV5-1; d_call: .; cdr3_aa: CASSEVQGSGANVLTF; cdr3_nt: TGCGCCAGCAGCGAGGTTCAGGGATCTGGGGCCAACGTCCTGACTTTC
clone_size: .; j_call: TRBJ1-5; v_call: TRBV29-1; d_call: .; cdr3_aa: CSVANSQEPQHF; cdr3_nt: TGCAGCGTTGCGAACAGCCAGGAGCCCCAGCATTTT
clone_size: .; j_call: TRBJ1-1; v_call: TRBV30; d_call: .; cdr3_aa: CAWRVGISTTEAFF; cdr3_nt: TGTGCCTGGAGGGTAGGAATTTCGACCACTGAAGCTTTCTTT
clone_size: many; j_call: TRBJ2-3; v_call: TRBV7-9; d_call: TRBD2; cdr3_aa: CASSLRTSTSTDTQYF; cdr3_nt: TGTGCCAGCAGCCTTCGGACTAGCACCAGCACAGATACGCAGTATTTT
clone_size: .; j_call: TRBJ1-2; v_call: TRBV6-5; d_call: .; cdr3_aa: CASSYVGNYGYTF; cdr3_nt: TGTGCCAGCAGTTACGTAGGAAACTATGGCTACACCTTC
clone_size: .; j_call: TRBJ2-2; v_call: TRBV29-1; d_call: .; cdr3_aa: CSVGDIRGTGELFF; cdr3_nt: TGCAGCGTTGGGGACATTAGGGGAACCGGGGAGCTGTTTTTT
clone_size: few; j_call: TRBJ2-5; v_call: TRBV19; d_call: .; cdr3_aa: CASSRAGRETQYF; cdr3_nt: TGTGCCAGTAGTCGTGCCGGGCGCGAGACCCAGTACTTC
clone_size: few; j_call: TRBJ1-2; v_call: TRBV25-1; d_call: .; cdr3_aa: CASTTLGYGYTF; cdr3_nt: TGTGCCAGCACTACCCTCGGGTATGGCTACACCTTC
clone_size: many; j_call: TRBJ2-1; v_call: TRBV10-3; d_call: .; cdr3_aa: CAISSAGYNEQFF; cdr3_nt: TGTGCCATCAGCTCCGCGGGGTACAATGAGCAGTTCTTC
clone_size: once; j_call: TRBJ1-5; v_call: TRBV29-1; d_call: .; cdr3_aa: CSVGSRNQPQHF; cdr3_nt: TGCAGCGTTGGAAGCCGGAATCAGCCCCAGCATTTT
clone_size: .; j_call: TRBJ2-1; v_call: TRBV11-2; d_call: TRBD2; cdr3_aa: CASSSLAGGVYNEQFF; cdr3_nt: TGTGCCAGCAGCTCATTGGCGGGGGGGGTTTACAATGAGCAGTTCTTC
clone_size: few; j_call: TRBJ2-1; v_call: TRBV11-1; d_call: TRBD1; cdr3_aa: CASRSQGSWGNEQFF; cdr3_nt: TGTGCCAGCAGGTCACAGGGGTCTTGGGGAAATGAGCAGTTCTTC
clone_size: once; j_call: TRBJ2-1; v_call: TRBV2; d_call: .; cdr3_aa: CASSEAKGSEQFF; cdr3_nt: TGTGCCAGCAGTGAAGCGAAAGGGTCCGAGCAGTTCTTC
clone_size: once; j_call: TRBJ2-6; v_call: TRBV30; d_call: .; cdr3_aa: CAWSLEGSGANVLTF; cdr3_nt: TGTGCCTGGAGTCTTGAGGGATCTGGGGCCAACGTCCTGACTTTC
clone_size: .; j_call: TRBJ1-5; v_call: TRBV4-3; d_call: .; cdr3_aa: CASSQVDMGFSNQPQHF; cdr3_nt: TGCGCCAGCAGCCAAGTTGACATGGGTTTTAGCAATCAGCCCCAGCATTTT
clone_size: once; j_call: TRBJ2-7; v_call: TRBV18; d_call: .; cdr3_aa: CASSGASYEQYF; cdr3_nt: TGTGCCAGCTCAGGCGCCTCCTACGAGCAGTACTTC
clone_size: .; j_call: TRBJ1-2; v_call: TRBV6-6; d_call: .; cdr3_aa: CASSYGQGFGYTF; cdr3_nt: TGTGCCAGCAGTTACGGGCAGGGCTTTGGCTACACCTTC